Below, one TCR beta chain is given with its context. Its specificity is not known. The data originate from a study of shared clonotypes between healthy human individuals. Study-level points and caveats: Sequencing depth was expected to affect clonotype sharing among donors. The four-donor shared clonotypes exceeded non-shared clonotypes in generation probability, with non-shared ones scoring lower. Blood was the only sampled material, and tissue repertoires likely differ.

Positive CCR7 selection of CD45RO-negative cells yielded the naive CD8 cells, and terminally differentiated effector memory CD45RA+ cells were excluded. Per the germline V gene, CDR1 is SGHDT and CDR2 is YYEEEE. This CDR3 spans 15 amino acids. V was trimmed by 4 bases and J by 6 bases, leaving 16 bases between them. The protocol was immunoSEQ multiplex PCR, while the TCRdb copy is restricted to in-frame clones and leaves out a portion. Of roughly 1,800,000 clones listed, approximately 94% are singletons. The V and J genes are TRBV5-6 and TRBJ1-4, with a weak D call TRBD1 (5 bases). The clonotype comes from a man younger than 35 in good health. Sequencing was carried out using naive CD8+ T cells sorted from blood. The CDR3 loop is CASSPGGDGYEKLFF. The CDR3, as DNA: TGTGCCAGCAGCCCCGGTGGGGACGGATATGAAAAACTGTTTTTT.